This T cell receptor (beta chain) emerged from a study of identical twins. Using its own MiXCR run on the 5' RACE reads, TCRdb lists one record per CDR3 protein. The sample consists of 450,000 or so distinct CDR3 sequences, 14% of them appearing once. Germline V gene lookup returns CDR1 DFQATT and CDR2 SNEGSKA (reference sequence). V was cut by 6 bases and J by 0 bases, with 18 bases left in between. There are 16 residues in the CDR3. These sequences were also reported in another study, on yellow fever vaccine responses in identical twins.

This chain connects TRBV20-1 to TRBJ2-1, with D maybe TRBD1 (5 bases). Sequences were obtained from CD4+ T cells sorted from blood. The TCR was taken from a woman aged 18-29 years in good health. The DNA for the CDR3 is TGCAGTGCCATCCATTCGACAGCCGGCTCCTACAATGAGCAGTTCTTC. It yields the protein CSAIHSTAGSYNEQFF.